This TCR beta chain is drawn from a study of T cells in Graves' hyperthyroidism and ophthalmopathy. Study overall: Peripheral blood sampling occurred at initial diagnosis, before any treatment.

This CDR3 spans 15 amino acids. The V and J ends lost 3 bases and 1 base respectively, with 9 bases between them. Germline lookup yields CDR1 ENHRY and CDR2 SYGVKD. TCR beta CDR3 regions were amplified from RNA. The TCR CDR3 was amplified in a first-round RT-PCR using the HTBI primer set. A single record per CDR3 protein comes from TCRdb applying MiXCR to the multiplex PCR reads. There are 250,000 to 350,000 distinct CDR3 sequences in the sample; 20% to 25% occur only once, and about 60% lies in the top ten. The sample comprised blood. The V gene is TRBV10-3, the J gene TRBJ2-2; D ambiguous. The receptor's source is a man between 25 and 39 years old with Graves' ophthalmopathy. The CDR3 reads CAISEWNQNTGELFF. For the CDR3, the DNA is TGTGCCATCAGTGAATGGAACCAGAACACCGGGGAGCTGTTTTTT.